Listed below are T cell receptor beta chains from one sample, sequenced in a study of blood T cell repertoires in COVID-19. TCRdb's table, derived via immunoSEQ multiplex PCR, lists solely in-frame clones and lacks some. Among roughly 42,000 clones listed, approximately 92% were seen once. Sequences were obtained from peripheral blood. These receptors came from a man aged 30-40 years with active or convalescent COVID-19. The CDR3 runs from the conserved cysteine through the conserved F or W. Each record gives: D gene, V gene, clone size, J gene, CDR3 DNA, CDR3 protein. A D gene is named only where the DNA matches it firmly. Rows may omit the clone size; those that give it use once, few, many or a size class.

d_gene: TRBD2
v_gene: TRBV4-1
abundance: -
j_gene: TRBJ2-1
CDR3nt: TGCGCCAGCAAGGAGCGGGGGGGCAGGTACAATGAGCAGTTCTTC
CDR3aa: CASKERGGRYNEQFF

d_gene: -
v_gene: TRBV9
abundance: -
j_gene: TRBJ2-1
CDR3nt: TGTGCCAGCACCTCGGGACTTCACAATGAGCAGTTCTTC
CDR3aa: CASTSGLHNEQFF

d_gene: TRBD2
v_gene: TRBV7-8
abundance: -
j_gene: TRBJ2-5
CDR3nt: TGTGCCAGCAGCGCGCTGACTAGCGGGGGACTCCAAGAGACCCAGTACTTC
CDR3aa: CASSALTSGGLQETQYF

d_gene: -
v_gene: TRBV29-1
abundance: -
j_gene: TRBJ1-6
CDR3nt: TGCAGCGTCCGGGACAATCCCAATTCACCCCTCCACTTT
CDR3aa: CSVRDNPNSPLHF

d_gene: TRBD1
v_gene: TRBV5-4
abundance: -
j_gene: TRBJ1-1
CDR3nt: TGTGCCAGCAGACAGGACAGGGCGAACACTGAAGCTTTCTTT
CDR3aa: CASRQDRANTEAFF

d_gene: -
v_gene: TRBV9
abundance: -
j_gene: TRBJ2-4
CDR3nt: TGTGCCAGCAGCCTGTCCGCAGGGGACATTCAGTACTTC
CDR3aa: CASSLSAGDIQYF

d_gene: -
v_gene: TRBV5-1
abundance: -
j_gene: TRBJ1-2
CDR3nt: TGCGCCAGCAGCTTGGGCGGCTATGGCTACACCTTC
CDR3aa: CASSLGGYGYTF

d_gene: TRBD2
v_gene: TRBV4-2
abundance: -
j_gene: TRBJ2-3
CDR3nt: TGTGCCAGCAGCCTCAGCGGGGGGGCAGATACGCAGTATTTT
CDR3aa: CASSLSGGADTQYF

d_gene: TRBD2
v_gene: TRBV19
abundance: -
j_gene: TRBJ2-5
CDR3nt: TGTGCCAGTAGTATAGAGGGGGGGAGAGAGACCCAGTACTTC
CDR3aa: CASSIEGGRETQYF

d_gene: TRBD2
v_gene: TRBV3-1/TRBV3-2
abundance: -
j_gene: TRBJ2-1
CDR3nt: TGTGCCAGCAGCCAAGGTAGCGGGGGGGCCATAGAGCAGTTCTTC
CDR3aa: CASSQGSGGAIEQFF

d_gene: -
v_gene: TRBV7-9
abundance: -
j_gene: TRBJ1-5
CDR3nt: TGTGCCAGCAGCCCCGACAGATCCAATCAGCCCCAGCATTTT
CDR3aa: CASSPDRSNQPQHF

d_gene: -
v_gene: TRBV5-8
abundance: -
j_gene: TRBJ2-5
CDR3nt: TGTGCCAGCAGCTGGAGCTACAACGGAGAGACCCAGTACTTC
CDR3aa: CASSWSYNGETQYF

d_gene: -
v_gene: TRBV24-1
abundance: -
j_gene: TRBJ1-1
CDR3nt: TGTGCCACCAGGGCGGAGGGGAGCACTGAAGCTTTCTTT
CDR3aa: CATRAEGSTEAFF

d_gene: -
v_gene: TRBV7-2
abundance: -
j_gene: TRBJ2-2
CDR3nt: TGTGCCAGCAGCTTTGCAGGGTGGACCGGGGAGCTGTTTTTT
CDR3aa: CASSFAGWTGELFF

d_gene: TRBD1
v_gene: TRBV7-9
abundance: -
j_gene: TRBJ1-2
CDR3nt: TGTGCCAGCAGCTTAGGCGGCCAGGGGGCGCAAGGCTACACCTTC
CDR3aa: CASSLGGQGAQGYTF

d_gene: TRBD1
v_gene: TRBV25-1
abundance: -
j_gene: TRBJ2-5
CDR3nt: TGTGCCAGCAGTGAACCAGGACAGGGGAGGAAGACCCAGTACTTC
CDR3aa: CASSEPGQGRKTQYF

d_gene: -
v_gene: TRBV11-3
abundance: -
j_gene: TRBJ2-2
CDR3nt: TGTGCCAGCAGCTCCATAGTGGCCGGGGAGCTGTTTTTT
CDR3aa: CASSSIVAGELFF

d_gene: -
v_gene: TRBV27
abundance: -
j_gene: TRBJ2-1
CDR3nt: TGTGCCAGCAGTCCACGCGGGTTATGGAATGAGCAGTTCTTC
CDR3aa: CASSPRGLWNEQFF

d_gene: -
v_gene: TRBV7-3
abundance: -
j_gene: TRBJ2-2
CDR3nt: TGTGCCAGCAGCTTGGGCAAACCCACCGGGGAGCTGTTTTTT
CDR3aa: CASSLGKPTGELFF

d_gene: TRBD1
v_gene: TRBV7-8
abundance: -
j_gene: TRBJ2-5
CDR3nt: TGTGCCAGCAGCTTTTCCAGGGGGACAGAGACCCAGTACTTC
CDR3aa: CASSFSRGTETQYF

d_gene: TRBD2
v_gene: TRBV19
abundance: -
j_gene: TRBJ2-3
CDR3nt: TGTGCCAGTAGTTCCCGGACTAGATCGGATACGCAGTATTTT
CDR3aa: CASSSRTRSDTQYF

d_gene: TRBD2
v_gene: TRBV9
abundance: -
j_gene: TRBJ2-5
CDR3nt: TGTGCCAGCAGCGTAGGTAGCGGGGGGGCCGAGACCCAGTACTTC
CDR3aa: CASSVGSGGAETQYF

d_gene: TRBD1
v_gene: TRBV7-9
abundance: few
j_gene: TRBJ1-6
CDR3nt: TGTGCCAGCACCCCACAGGGGGCCTATAATTCACCCCTCCACTTT
CDR3aa: CASTPQGAYNSPLHF

d_gene: TRBD2
v_gene: TRBV9
abundance: once
j_gene: TRBJ2-5
CDR3nt: TGTGCCAGCAGTCGGAGCGGGGCTCAAGAGACCCAGTACTTC
CDR3aa: CASSRSGAQETQYF

d_gene: TRBD2
v_gene: TRBV13
abundance: -
j_gene: TRBJ2-1
CDR3nt: TGTGCCAGCAGCGGCGGGCGGGAGGGCCTCTTACAGTGGGAGCAGTTCTTC
CDR3aa: CASSGGREGLLQWEQFF

d_gene: -
v_gene: TRBV5-1
abundance: -
j_gene: TRBJ2-4
CDR3nt: TGCGCCAGCAGCCGGGACTTTGCCAAAAACATTCAGTACTTC
CDR3aa: CASSRDFAKNIQYF

d_gene: -
v_gene: TRBV9
abundance: -
j_gene: TRBJ1-1
CDR3nt: TGTGCCAGCAGCGAAGGCAGGTCGAACACTGAAGCTTTCTTT
CDR3aa: CASSEGRSNTEAFF

d_gene: TRBD1
v_gene: TRBV19
abundance: few
j_gene: TRBJ1-2
CDR3nt: TGTGCCAGTAGTATCAGGGGACAGGGGTCCTATGGCTACACCTTC
CDR3aa: CASSIRGQGSYGYTF

d_gene: -
v_gene: TRBV2
abundance: once
j_gene: TRBJ1-1
CDR3nt: TGTGCCAGCAGCGCACAGGGCGGCACTGAAGCTTTCTTT
CDR3aa: CASSAQGGTEAFF

d_gene: TRBD2
v_gene: TRBV19
abundance: once
j_gene: TRBJ2-3
CDR3nt: TGTGCCACCGCCTCCATCGTAGCGGGAGGGTTAGATACGCAGTATTTT
CDR3aa: CATASIVAGGLDTQYF

d_gene: -
v_gene: TRBV9
abundance: -
j_gene: TRBJ1-6
CDR3nt: TGTGCCAGCAGCGACGAAGAGTTTGATTCACCCCTCCACTTT
CDR3aa: CASSDEEFDSPLHF

d_gene: TRBD2
v_gene: TRBV5-4
abundance: -
j_gene: TRBJ2-7
CDR3nt: TGTGCCAGCAGCCAAGGACTAGCGGGGGCCTCCTACGAGCAGTACTTC
CDR3aa: CASSQGLAGASYEQYF

d_gene: TRBD1
v_gene: TRBV6-5
abundance: -
j_gene: TRBJ1-6
CDR3nt: TGTGCCAGCAGTCGACAGGGGACGGGGTCACCCCTCCACTTT
CDR3aa: CASSRQGTGSPLHF

d_gene: TRBD1
v_gene: TRBV15
abundance: once
j_gene: TRBJ1-2
CDR3nt: TGTGCCACCAGCAGGGGTGGACAGGCGCTGGGGGGCTACACCTTC
CDR3aa: CATSRGGQALGGYTF

d_gene: TRBD2
v_gene: TRBV28
abundance: -
j_gene: TRBJ2-1
CDR3nt: TGTGCCAGCACGTTCGAGCGGGGTTATTACAATGAGCAGTTCTTC
CDR3aa: CASTFERGYYNEQFF

d_gene: -
v_gene: TRBV6-5
abundance: -
j_gene: TRBJ2-7
CDR3nt: TGTGCCAGCAGCCGGCAGGGAATAGGGATCTCCGAGCAGTACTTC
CDR3aa: CASSRQGIGISEQYF

d_gene: -
v_gene: TRBV5-4
abundance: -
j_gene: TRBJ1-3
CDR3nt: TGTGCCAGCAGCTCCGCAGAGGACTCTGGAAACACCATATATTTT
CDR3aa: CASSSAEDSGNTIYF

d_gene: -
v_gene: TRBV27
abundance: -
j_gene: TRBJ1-3
CDR3nt: TGTGCCAGCAGGGAGAGAGTGACGGGAAACACCATATATTTT
CDR3aa: CASRERVTGNTIYF

d_gene: -
v_gene: TRBV7-9
abundance: -
j_gene: TRBJ1-2
CDR3nt: TGTGCCAGCAGCTTAGACAGATTTGACTATGGCTACACCTTC
CDR3aa: CASSLDRFDYGYTF

d_gene: -
v_gene: TRBV21-1
abundance: -
j_gene: TRBJ1-4
CDR3nt: TGTGCCAGCAGCATCGGCAGGGTGAATTCTAATGAAAAACTGTTTTTT
CDR3aa: CASSIGRVNSNEKLFF

d_gene: -
v_gene: TRBV3-1/TRBV3-2
abundance: -
j_gene: TRBJ2-7
CDR3nt: TGTGCCAGCAGCCAAGTTTTTATCAGGGTAGGCCCCTACGAGCAGTACTTC
CDR3aa: CASSQVFIRVGPYEQYF

d_gene: -
v_gene: TRBV6-6
abundance: -
j_gene: TRBJ1-1
CDR3nt: TGTGCCAGCAGCCGCAGTCAAACCACTGAAGCTTTCTTT
CDR3aa: CASSRSQTTEAFF

d_gene: -
v_gene: TRBV6-5
abundance: -
j_gene: TRBJ1-1
CDR3nt: TGTGCCAGCAGTTACCTGAGACAGAACACTGAAGCTTTCTTT
CDR3aa: CASSYLRQNTEAFF

d_gene: -
v_gene: TRBV14
abundance: -
j_gene: TRBJ2-3
CDR3nt: TGTGCCAGCAGCCAAGATATAACAGGGTTTAACCCTAGCACAGATACGCAGTATTTT
CDR3aa: CASSQDITGFNPSTDTQYF